This TCR beta chain was found in a study of CD8+ T cells in alopecia areata listed by TCRdb under 2018. Concerning the study at large: The treated patients took part in an open-label pilot trial in which moderate-to-severe alopecia areata was treated with oral tofacitinib at 5 to 10 mg twice daily. Tofacitinib was given for 6 to 18 months, followed by 6 months of follow-up off drug to assess delayed response and recurrence. High-throughput TCRbeta sequencing was used to examine T cell clonal expansion in alopecia areata in both the C3H/HeJ mouse model and human patients. In humans, TCRbeta sequencing was performed on scalp tissue and on sorted CD4+ and CD8+ peripheral blood T cells from healthy controls and from patients with patchy or totalis/universalis alopecia areata. Biopsies were taken from tofacitinib-treated patients at baseline and at 4 and 24 weeks of treatment, and a later scalp biopsy was taken in several of the tofacitinib-treated patients. Scalp clonality was compared across normal scalp (n=4), patchy alopecia areata scalp (n=8), and alopecia totalis/universalis scalp (n=8). RNA came from the PAXgene miRNA kit for fixed scalp, the miRNeasy kit for PBMCs, and the RNeasy kit for mouse skin. Amplification of TCRbeta CDR3 regions was done by immunoSEQ multiplex PCR using 35 Vbeta forward primers and 13 Jbeta reverse primers. Overall study results and their limits: Higher clonality and more expanded CD8+ clones were observed in lesional scalp than in normal scalp, particularly in alopecia totalis/universalis, a finding suggestive of antigenic drive. Shared TCR sequences between patients were less evident than in mice, which may be partly attributable to HLA diversity in the patient population. Unlike mouse skin, where gammadelta T cells dominate, normal human skin contains resident alphabeta T cells that get sequenced too, which complicates analysis of the scalp TCR repertoire.

In the paper's terms, the time point label means: baseline before oral tofacitinib. Lesional scalp punch biopsies and peripheral blood were obtained from alopecia areata patients. PBMCs were isolated by density centrifugation and stained for CD3, CD4 and CD8, after which CD4+ and CD8+ T cells were sorted on a FACSAria. This clone was recorded only once. The clone's antigen remains unknown. No much larger clonotype is one base removed from it; base qualities were not supplied. The library was prepared using the immunoSEQ multiplex PCR assay. RNA was extracted from all samples and reverse transcribed into cDNA, which served as template for TCR sequencing. First-strand cDNA was synthesized using SuperScript III with a 2:1 mix of oligo-dT and random hexamers. A synthetic immune receptor repertoire was used to assess amplification bias, and residual bias was removed computationally. The paper's data handling went like this. Raw reads were preprocessed for error removal, and CDR3 was defined according to IMGT conventions as running from the conserved cysteine to phenylalanine. Clonality was computed by normalizing Shannon entropy by log2 of the number of productive unique TCRs and subtracting the result from 1. Whether scalp clones were CD4 or CD8 was inferred by matching scalp TCRbeta sequences against CD4 and CD8 repertoires sorted from blood. This is the immuneACCESS table as TCRdb keeps it, with only in-frame sequences that have V and J called. A part of the clones is gone; compared with another copy, unresolved V genes explain less than half, and the rest is unexplained. The DNA gave D and trimming, while V, J and clone size come from that table. The sample profile shows 130,000 to 150,000 clones; 40% to 65% of them were found once. The ten largest clones capture more than 0.95% of the sample.

The TCR originated in a human donor with alopecia areata. The sequencing here drew on CD4+ T cells sorted from blood, taken at week 0.

The DNA reads as follows: TGCAGCGCCAGACAGGGAGGTAGCTTCACTGAAGCTTTCTTT. This encodes CSARQGGSFTEAFF. The sequence is built from TRBV29-1 and TRBJ1-1; the central 7 bases match TRBD1. Clipping removes 7 bases from V and 4 bases from J, with 12 as the unmatched junction base count. According to the germline V gene, CDR1 reads SQVTM and CDR2 reads ANQGSEA. Including cysteine and phenylalanine, the CDR3 has 14 amino acids. Only the CDR3 DNA stays, 42 bases, in frame from base 1.